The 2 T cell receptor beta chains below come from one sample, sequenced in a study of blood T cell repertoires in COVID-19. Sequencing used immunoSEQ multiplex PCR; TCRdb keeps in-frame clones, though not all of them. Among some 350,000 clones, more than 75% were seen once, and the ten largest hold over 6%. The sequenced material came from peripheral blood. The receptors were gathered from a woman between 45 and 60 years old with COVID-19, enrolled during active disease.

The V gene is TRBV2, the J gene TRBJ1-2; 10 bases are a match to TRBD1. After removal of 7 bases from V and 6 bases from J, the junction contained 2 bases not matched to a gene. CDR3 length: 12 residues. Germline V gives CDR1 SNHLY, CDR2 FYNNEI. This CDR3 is CASKTGGDGYTF. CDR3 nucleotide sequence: TGTGCCAGCAAGACAGGGGGCGATGGCTACACCTTC.

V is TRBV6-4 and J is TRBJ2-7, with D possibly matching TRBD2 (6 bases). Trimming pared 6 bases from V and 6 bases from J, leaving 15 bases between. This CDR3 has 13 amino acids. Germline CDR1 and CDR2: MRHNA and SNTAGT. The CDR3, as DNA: TGTGCCAGCAGCTGGGACTCTAACTCCGAGCAGTACTTC. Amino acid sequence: CASSWDSNSEQYF.